The 8 T cell receptor beta chains below all came from one sample that was sequenced in a study of T cell repertoires in cytomegalovirus infection. TCRdb ran MiXCR on the reads and lists one entry per CDR3 protein. The data hold approximately 160,000 distinct CDR3 sequences, with 15% to 20% observed a single time. Source material: CD8+ T cells from PBMCs. All receptors derive from a human donor in good health (CMV status not recorded). Some clones in this sample may be carry-over from other donors' samples.

The chain carries TRBV7-6 and TRBJ1-2; 7 bases agree with TRBD1. J gave up 6 bases and V 5 bases, and 15 bases lay outside the gene matches. CDR3 length equals 16 residues. The germline CDR1 and CDR2 sequences are SGHVS and FNYEAQ. The CDR3 DNA follows: TGTGCCAGCAGCACTTCAACGACAGGGTTTGAGGATGGCTACACCTTC. It codes for CASSTSTTGFEDGYTF.

The chain has TRBV12-5 and TRBJ2-1; TRBD1 is a possible D gene (5 bases). The germline V gene has CDR1 LGHNT and CDR2 FRNRAP. V gave up 6 bases and J gave up 6 bases, with 12 bases separating them. The CDR3 has 13 amino acids. CDR3 residues: CASGPDTSNEQFF. CDR3 bases: TGTGCTAGTGGCCCGGACACCTCCAATGAGCAGTTCTTC.

This clonotype was recorded a few times. The chain joins TRBV11-2 to TRBJ2-2; 13 positions match TRBD2. CDR3 size: 15 residues. J was trimmed by 11 bases and V by 1 base; bases with no gene match: 4. Per the germline V gene, CDR1 is SGHAT and CDR2 is FQNNGV. The CDR3 region has the DNA TGTGCCAGCAGCTTAGGGGGACTAGCGGGATATGAGCTGTTTTTT. Its protein is CASSLGGLAGYELFF. Complete variable domain (other parts from reference TRBV11-2 and TRBJ2-2): EAGVAQSPRYKIIEKRQSVAFWCNPISGHATLYWYQQILGQGPKLLIQFQNNGVVDDSQLPKDRFSAERLKGVDSTLKIQPAKLEDSAVYLCASSLGGLAGYELFFGEGSRLTVL.

J is TRBJ1-3 and V is TRBV7-8; D is ambiguous. The ends were cut back, 3 bases at V and 0 bases at J, with 6 bases in the middle. CDR1 and CDR2 from the germline V gene are SGHVS and FQNEAQ. The CDR3 runs to 14 residues. CDR3 loop: CASSFFSSGNTIYF. The CDR3, as DNA: TGTGCCAGCAGCTTTTTCAGCTCTGGAAACACCATATATTTT. The full variable domain, rest sourced from reference TRBV7-8 and TRBJ1-3, is GAGVSQSPRYKVAKRGQDVALRCDPISGHVSLFWYQQALGQGPEFLTYFQNEAQLDKSGLPSDRFFAERPEGSVSTLKIQRTQQEDSAVYLCASSFFSSGNTIYFGEGSWLTVV.

This clonotype was detected only a few times. This rearrangement joins TRBV29-1 to TRBJ2-1; TRBD2 agrees at 7 bases. This CDR3 region has 12 residues. Germline values: CDR1 SQVTM, CDR2 ANQGSEA. V lost 4 bases to trimming and J lost 7 bases; unmatched junction nucleotides: 4. CDR3 protein: CSVGYSGNEQFF. CDR3 coding DNA: TGCAGCGTTGGGTATAGCGGGAATGAGCAGTTCTTC.

The chain couples TRBV12-3 or TRBV12-4 to TRBJ2-3; 7 positions agree with TRBD2. V trimming: 8 bases; J trimming: 2 bases; junction bases outside the gene matches: 7. CDR3 length: 14 amino acids. CDR3 coding DNA: TGTGCCAGCTCGACTAGCCAACACACAGATACGCAGTATTTT. Residues: CASSTSQHTDTQYF.

V gene TRBV7-9 combines with J gene TRBJ2-7; TRBD2 matches 9 bases. V gave up 5 bases and J gave up 7 bases; unmatched junction bases: 12. CDR3 length: 15 amino acids. Per germline, CDR1 SEHNR and CDR2 FQNEAQ (reference sequence). The CDR3, as DNA: TGTGCCAGCAGCCCAAAGCGTAGGCTAGCGGGGGAGCAGTACTTC. Its translation is CASSPKRRLAGEQYF. The full variable domain, its missing parts supplied by reference TRBV7-9 and TRBJ2-7, is DTGVSQNPRHKITKRGQNVTFRCDPISEHNRLYWYRQTLGQGPEFLTYFQNEAQLEKSRLLSDRFSAERPKGSFSTLEIQRTEQGDSAMYLCASSPKRRLAGEQYFGPGTRLTVT.

This chain uses TRBV2 with TRBJ2-7; D uncertain. The CDR3 totals 12 residues. The V gene's germline CDR1 is SNHLY and CDR2 FYNNEI. V was pared by 4 bases and J by 2 bases, with 6 bases between. For the CDR3, the DNA is TGTGCCAGCAGTGCGGCGCCCTACGAGCAGTACTTC. Translated: CASSAAPYEQYF.